A selection of T cell receptor beta chains follows, all from one sample in a study of T cell responses to AZD1222 COVID-19 vaccine. Some clones are missing from TCRdb's copy, which holds only in-frame ones; the method was immunoSEQ multiplex PCR. Among 95,000 to 150,000 clones, roughly 89% were seen once, and the ten largest hold approximately 5.9%. Sequencing used peripheral blood, obtained on day 0 of AZD1222 vaccination. These TCRs come from an adult in good health. Both conserved end residues are part of each CDR3. Each record gives: clone size, J gene, V gene, D gene, CDR3 protein, CDR3 DNA. D genes are given only for firm matches. Some rows have no size entry. The others give once, few or many, or a class for an expanded clone.

clone_size: .; j_call: TRBJ2-7; v_call: TRBV12-5; d_call: TRBD2; cdr3_aa: CASGLGTSSSYEQYF; cdr3_nt: TGTGCTAGTGGTTTGGGGACTAGCAGCTCCTACGAGCAGTACTTC
clone_size: .; j_call: TRBJ2-7; v_call: TRBV19; d_call: .; cdr3_aa: CASSYRVQSYEQYF; cdr3_nt: TGTGCCAGTAGTTACCGGGTCCAATCCTACGAGCAGTACTTC
clone_size: .; j_call: TRBJ1-4; v_call: TRBV7-9; d_call: .; cdr3_aa: CASSRGAGDQSVTNEKLFF; cdr3_nt: TGTGCCAGCAGCCGGGGGGCAGGGGATCAGAGCGTAACTAATGAAAAACTGTTTTTT
clone_size: .; j_call: TRBJ1-6; v_call: TRBV5-1; d_call: .; cdr3_aa: CASSLTRADSPLHF; cdr3_nt: TGCGCCAGCAGCTTGACTAGAGCGGATTCACCCCTCCACTTT
clone_size: .; j_call: TRBJ1-1; v_call: TRBV19; d_call: .; cdr3_aa: CASEGRTEAFF; cdr3_nt: TGTGCCAGCGAGGGCCGAACTGAAGCTTTCTTT
clone_size: .; j_call: TRBJ1-1; v_call: TRBV3-1/TRBV3-2; d_call: .; cdr3_aa: CASSQTALLGRGNTEAFF; cdr3_nt: TGTGCCAGCAGCCAAACCGCCTTATTGGGCAGGGGTAACACTGAAGCTTTCTTT
clone_size: .; j_call: TRBJ1-4; v_call: TRBV6-5; d_call: .; cdr3_aa: CASSYEFRGKKLFF; cdr3_nt: TGTGCCAGCAGTTACGAGTTCCGAGGAAAAAAACTGTTTTTT
clone_size: .; j_call: TRBJ1-1; v_call: TRBV6-5; d_call: .; cdr3_aa: CASRTGLATEAFF; cdr3_nt: TGTGCCAGCAGGACCGGGCTAGCCACTGAAGCTTTCTTT
clone_size: .; j_call: TRBJ2-5; v_call: TRBV7-3; d_call: .; cdr3_aa: CASALTGQETQYF; cdr3_nt: TGTGCCAGCGCCCTAACAGGGCAAGAGACCCAGTACTTC
clone_size: .; j_call: TRBJ1-5; v_call: TRBV21-1; d_call: .; cdr3_aa: CASSKCRRGSGQPQHF; cdr3_nt: TGTGCCAGCAGCAAATGTAGACGGGGCTCAGGACAGCCCCAGCATTTT
clone_size: .; j_call: TRBJ1-2; v_call: TRBV28; d_call: TRBD1; cdr3_aa: CASSRRDRNYGYTF; cdr3_nt: TGTGCCAGCAGCCGCCGGGACAGGAACTATGGCTACACCTTC
clone_size: .; j_call: TRBJ1-4; v_call: TRBV3-1/TRBV3-2; d_call: .; cdr3_aa: CASSQSGEVIEKLFF; cdr3_nt: TGTGCCAGCAGCCAATCTGGGGAGGTCATAGAAAAACTGTTTTTT
clone_size: .; j_call: TRBJ2-7; v_call: TRBV28; d_call: .; cdr3_aa: CASASLPGLYEQYF; cdr3_nt: TGTGCCAGCGCCAGCCTACCGGGATTATACGAGCAGTACTTC
clone_size: once; j_call: TRBJ1-1; v_call: TRBV25-1; d_call: .; cdr3_aa: CASSWQGQNTEAFF; cdr3_nt: TGTGCCAGCAGTTGGCAGGGACAGAACACTGAAGCTTTCTTT